The clone carrying this TCR beta chain has just a few counts. Its antigen is not known. V lost 1 base, J lost 1 base, and 5 bases lay in between. Germline CDR1 SGHTA, CDR2 FQGNSA. This CDR3 is built from 13 residues. Each CDR3 protein is one row after TCRdb ran MiXCR on the 5' RACE reads. Among approximately 21,000 distinct CDR3 sequences listed, 30% were seen once. Purified naive CD4+ T cells were depleted of CD25+ Tregs. General observations from the study: Tumor-infiltrating Treg TCR alpha and beta sequences overlapped most with tumor naive CD4+ T cells, then blood naive.

This receptor was obtained from a female donor with breast cancer. Sequenced sample: tumor-infiltrating naive CD4+ T cells sorted from the breast tumor. As to subset: naive CD4+ T cells, CD4+CD45RA+CD25-. The chain links TRBV7-2 to TRBJ2-7; D gene ambiguous. CDR3 loop: CASSLDRSYEQYF. The CDR3 DNA reads TGTGCCAGCAGCTTAGATCGGTCCTACGAGCAGTACTTC.